The rows below give T cell receptor beta chains drawn from one sample of a study of T cell changes during pregnancy in multiple sclerosis. Data came from immunoSEQ multiplex PCR; TCRdb stores just in-frame clones and leaves some out. Here the sample spans around 31,000 clones, roughly 91% being singletons. Specimen: CD4+ T cells from peripheral blood mononuclear cells, collected in the second trimester of pregnancy. The receptor source for this set is a female donor with multiple sclerosis, enrolled in a pregnancy study. Both conserved end residues are part of each CDR3. Fields, in order: V gene, clone size, D gene, J gene, CDR3 DNA, CDR3 protein. The D gene is left open where the match is weak. Expanded clones are given a class, and other clones once, few, many or no size at all.

TRBV5-1,-,-,TRBJ1-2,TGCGCCAGCAGCTCGGGGGGCCTGAACTATGGCTACACCTTC,CASSSGGLNYGYTF
TRBV7-6,-,TRBD1,TRBJ1-2,TGTGCCAGCAGCTTAGGGGGACGGGGACAGGGGTATGGCTACACCTTC,CASSLGGRGQGYGYTF
TRBV7-2,-,TRBD1,TRBJ2-1,TGTGCCAGCAGCTCGACAGGGGGATTTTACAATGAGCAGTTCTTC,CASSSTGGFYNEQFF
TRBV30,-,-,TRBJ2-2,TGTGGAGCGGGTCCCGGGGAGCTGTTTTTT,CGAGPGELFF
TRBV11-2,-,-,TRBJ1-3,TGTGCCAGCAGCTTAGATTCCGCCGGTCTATTCGGAAACACCATATATTTT,CASSLDSAGLFGNTIYF
TRBV13,-,-,TRBJ1-3,TGTGCCACCGCATCTTTACACAGGGACCCTGGAAACACCATATATTTT,CATASLHRDPGNTIYF
TRBV27,-,TRBD1,TRBJ2-7,TGTGCCAGCAGTTCACCGGGACAGGGGACTACCGAGCAGTACTTC,CASSSPGQGTTEQYF
TRBV4-2,-,TRBD1,TRBJ1-1,TGTGCCAGCAGCCATTGGACAGGAGGGACTGAAGCTTTCTTT,CASSHWTGGTEAFF
TRBV7-2,-,TRBD2,TRBJ2-5,TGTGCCAGCAGCCGTTCTAGCGGGACCCGGACCCAGTACTTC,CASSRSSGTRTQYF
TRBV29-1,-,-,TRBJ1-1,TGCAGCGGCCAAACAGGGAACACTGAAGCTTTCTTT,CSGQTGNTEAFF
TRBV5-3,-,-,TRBJ2-7,TGTGCCAGAAGCATTAGACTCAGGGCATACGAGCAGTACTTC,CARSIRLRAYEQYF
TRBV19,few,TRBD1,TRBJ1-1,TGTGCCAGTAGGACATTCGACAGGGCTGTGTCCGGGGGCACTGAAGCTTTCTTT,CASRTFDRAVSGGTEAFF
TRBV7-9,few,-,TRBJ1-2,TGTGCCAGCAGCCCAGGGACTGAATATGGCTACACCTTC,CASSPGTEYGYTF
TRBV4-1,-,-,TRBJ2-7,TGCGCCAGCAGCCAAGATATAGGGGTGAGCTACGAGCAGTACTTC,CASSQDIGVSYEQYF
TRBV7-9,-,TRBD1,TRBJ1-2,TGTGCCAGCAGCGCCTTGACAGGGAACCTCTATGGCTACACCTTC,CASSALTGNLYGYTF
TRBV20-1,-,-,TRBJ2-1,TGCAGTGCTACGTACAATGAGCAGTTCTTC,CSATYNEQFF
TRBV4-1,-,TRBD1,TRBJ2-1,TGCGCCAGCAGCCAAGGACAGGGCGAACTCTCCCCCTTACACAATGAGCAGTTCTTC,CASSQGQGELSPLHNEQFF
TRBV7-2,-,-,TRBJ2-7,TGTGCCAGCACCCGGTCTCCTCTCTACGAGCAGTACTTC,CASTRSPLYEQYF
TRBV6-1,-,-,TRBJ2-4,TGTGCCAGCAGTGGTGTTAGGAGGTCCAAAAACATTCAGTACTTC,CASSGVRRSKNIQYF
TRBV27,once,TRBD2,TRBJ2-1,TGTGCCAGCAGTTTACTCCTAGCGGGAGCAACAGCCAATGAGCAGTTCTTC,CASSLLLAGATANEQFF
TRBV28,-,TRBD1,TRBJ1-2,TGTGCCAGCCGGACAGGGGGCCATGGCTACACCTTC,CASRTGGHGYTF
TRBV28,-,-,TRBJ1-1,TGTGCCAGCAGTCCCCCGTCCCGTGAAGCTTTCTTT,CASSPPSREAFF
TRBV7-9,-,-,TRBJ2-3,TGTGCCAGCAGTCACACAGATACGCAGTATTTT,CASSHTDTQYF
TRBV5-1,-,-,TRBJ2-7,TGCGCCAGCAGCCGGACTACAACTTCCTCCTACGAGCAGTACTTC,CASSRTTTSSYEQYF
TRBV11-1,-,TRBD1,TRBJ2-7,TGTGCCAGCAGCTGGGACAGGGGAGAAACCTACGAGCAGTACTTC,CASSWDRGETYEQYF
TRBV27,-,TRBD2,TRBJ2-5,TGTGCCAGCAGTTTAAGGGTAGCGGGAGGGCAAGAGACCCAGTACTTC,CASSLRVAGGQETQYF
TRBV7-6,-,TRBD2,TRBJ2-1,TGTGCCAGCAGCCAGGGACTACGTCGCAATGAGCAGTTCTTC,CASSQGLRRNEQFF
TRBV27,-,-,TRBJ2-7,TGTGCCAGCAGTTTGGGCAGGGGGGCCCACGAGCAGTACTTC,CASSLGRGAHEQYF
TRBV7-2,-,-,TRBJ2-5,TGTGCCAGCAGCTTAGTCTTCTTCGGGCAAGAGACCCAGTACTTC,CASSLVFFGQETQYF
TRBV4-1,-,-,TRBJ1-1,TGCGCCAGCAGCCCTCCTCAGGGAGGTGGGACTGAAGCTTTCTTT,CASSPPQGGGTEAFF
TRBV6-6,-,TRBD2,TRBJ2-7,TGTGCCAGCAGTCAGCGGGAGGGCTACGAGCAGTACTTC,CASSQREGYEQYF
TRBV7-2,-,-,TRBJ2-5,TGTGCCAGCAGCACCAGAGAGACCCAGTACTTC,CASSTRETQYF
TRBV6-1,-,TRBD1,TRBJ2-7,TGTGCCAGCAGTGATGCAGGGGGCCGGGACGAGCAGTACTTC,CASSDAGGRDEQYF
TRBV27,-,-,TRBJ2-7,TGTGCCAGCAGTGCCCTCGGGCGGAGGATCCACGAGCAGTACTTC,CASSALGRRIHEQYF
TRBV28,-,-,TRBJ1-4,TGTGCCAGCAGTTGGGGACTGACTAATGAAAAACTGTTTTTT,CASSWGLTNEKLFF
TRBV2,-,-,TRBJ1-2,TGTGCCAGCAAGGACTGGACGAACTATGGCTACACCTTC,CASKDWTNYGYTF
TRBV5-1,-,TRBD1,TRBJ2-7,TGCGCCAGCAGCGGCGGACAGGGGGGCTCCTACGAGCAGTACTTC,CASSGGQGGSYEQYF
TRBV7-3,-,-,TRBJ1-5,TGTGCCAGCAGCTCAGTGGGGAGTAGCAATCAGCCCCAGCATTTT,CASSSVGSSNQPQHF
TRBV7-9,-,TRBD2,TRBJ2-5,TGTGCCAGCGGGACTAGCGGGAGCCGACAAGAGACCCAGTACTTC,CASGTSGSRQETQYF
TRBV19,-,-,TRBJ1-6,TGTGCCAGTGCCGGGACACCCCATAATTCACCCCTCCACTTT,CASAGTPHNSPLHF
TRBV4-1,-,-,TRBJ1-2,TGCGCCAGCAGCCAAGATCCGTTCTCTGGCTACACCTTC,CASSQDPFSGYTF
TRBV28,-,TRBD2,TRBJ2-7,TGTGCCAGCAGTCTCGGGACTAGCGGGAGCTACGAGCAGTACTTC,CASSLGTSGSYEQYF
TRBV27,once,TRBD2,TRBJ2-2,TGTGCCAGCAGTTTGGGGGGAGGGCCCACCGGGGAGCTGTTTTTT,CASSLGGGPTGELFF
TRBV5-1,-,-,TRBJ2-2,TGCGCCAGCAGCTTACTAACGAACACCGGGGAGCTGTTTTTT,CASSLLTNTGELFF
TRBV5-6,once,-,TRBJ2-1,TGTGCCAGCAGCTTCCGAGAGTACAATGAGCAGTTCTTC,CASSFREYNEQFF
TRBV18,-,TRBD1,TRBJ1-1,TGTGCCAGCTCATCCCGAGCCGGGACAGGGGTCGGCACTGAAGCTTTCTTT,CASSSRAGTGVGTEAFF